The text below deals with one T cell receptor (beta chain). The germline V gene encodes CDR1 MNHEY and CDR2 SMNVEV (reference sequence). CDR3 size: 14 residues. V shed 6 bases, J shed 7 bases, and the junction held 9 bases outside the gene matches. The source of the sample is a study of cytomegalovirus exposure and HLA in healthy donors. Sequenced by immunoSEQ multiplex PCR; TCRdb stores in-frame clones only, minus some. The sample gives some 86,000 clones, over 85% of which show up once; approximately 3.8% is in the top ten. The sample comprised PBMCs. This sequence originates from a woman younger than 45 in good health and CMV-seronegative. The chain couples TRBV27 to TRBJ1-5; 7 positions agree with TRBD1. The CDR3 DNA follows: TGTGCCAGCAGGGACTTACAGGGGAGGCAGCCCCAGCATTTT. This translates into CASRDLQGRQPQHF.